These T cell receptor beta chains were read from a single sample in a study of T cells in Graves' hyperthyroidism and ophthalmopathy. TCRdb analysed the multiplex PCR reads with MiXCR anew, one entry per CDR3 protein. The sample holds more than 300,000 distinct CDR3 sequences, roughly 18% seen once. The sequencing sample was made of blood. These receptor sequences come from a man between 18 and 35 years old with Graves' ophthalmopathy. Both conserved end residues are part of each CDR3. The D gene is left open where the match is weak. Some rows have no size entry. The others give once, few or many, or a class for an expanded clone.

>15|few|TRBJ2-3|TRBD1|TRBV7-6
CASSGRRQGTDTQYF
TGTGCCAGCAGCGGACGACGACAGGGAACAGATACGCAGTATTTT
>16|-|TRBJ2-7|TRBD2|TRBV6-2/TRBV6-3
CASSYSTSGGSYEQYF
TGTGCCAGCAGTTACTCGACTAGCGGGGGCTCCTACGAGCAGTACTTC
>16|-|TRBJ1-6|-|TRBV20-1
CSARVLTGPSNSPLHF
TGCAGTGCTAGAGTCCTAACAGGGCCATCTAATTCACCCCTCCACTTT
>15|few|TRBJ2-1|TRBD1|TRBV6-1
CASSWTGGLGNEQFF
TGTGCCAGCAGTTGGACAGGGGGTCTCGGCAATGAGCAGTTCTTC
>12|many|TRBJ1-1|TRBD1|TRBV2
CASRGTVTEAFF
TGTGCCAGCAGGGGGACAGTGACTGAAGCTTTCTTT
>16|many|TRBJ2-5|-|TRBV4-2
CASSQRGEGHQETQYF
TGTGCCAGCAGCCAAAGGGGAGAGGGGCACCAAGAGACCCAGTACTTC
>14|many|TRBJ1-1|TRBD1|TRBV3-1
CASSPPGQATEAFF
TGTGCCAGCAGCCCCCCGGGACAGGCCACTGAAGCTTTCTTT
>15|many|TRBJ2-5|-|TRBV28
CASRDTRGPWETQYF
TGTGCCAGCAGAGATACTAGGGGTCCTTGGGAGACCCAGTACTTC
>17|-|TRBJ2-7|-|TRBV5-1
CASSPIPGGGDVYEQYF
TGCGCCAGCAGCCCGATTCCCGGAGGAGGAGATGTCTACGAGCAGTACTTC
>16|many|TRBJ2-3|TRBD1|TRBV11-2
CASSLAMTGVTDTQYF
TGTGCCAGCAGCCTCGCAATGACAGGGGTCACAGATACGCAGTATTTT